This T cell receptor beta chain was found in a study of blood T cell repertoires in COVID-19 (dated by TCRdb to between 2020 and 2021). Study-wide context: Collaborator samples came from the United States, Italy and Spain and covered acute and convalescent phases of COVID-19. Samples came from the ongoing ImmuneRACE study (first 160 participants) plus 1,254 subjects from 6 global collaborators. A de-identified subject ID, COVID-19 status, age in years and sex were almost always included in the sample metadata. The dataset comprised deeply sampled blood TCRbeta repertoires from subjects exposed to, actively infected with, or recovered from COVID-19. Where available, HLA class I and class II types were obtained from metadata supplied by the sample provider rather than from assay-based typing. A freely available public database, intended as a resource for researchers studying the immune response to SARS-CoV-2, is where the repertoires were released. The prospective study material was composed of cDNA or gDNA derived from T cells, B-cell-depleted T cells, or PBMCs. Study-level results and caveats: How much clinical and demographic metadata was included differed by source and by participant, and the metadata was provided uncurated.

At one collaborating source in Seattle, patients were enrolled during active infection and were followed longitudinally through the course of disease. Each collaborating institution followed its own protocols to collect whole blood in K2EDTA tubes. For TCRbeta analysis, collaborator samples were shipped as frozen whole blood, as isolated PBMCs, or as DNA extracted from either sample type. In regard to this clone: Its binding antigen is unknown. Within one base of it there is no much larger clone, and no base qualities were kept.

TCRbeta CDR3 regions were amplified from genomic DNA by means of the immunoSEQ Assay, a bias-controlled multiplex PCR. Under the source paper's analysis protocol: Nucleated cell counts per sample were estimated from amplification of reference gene primers within the assay. To quantify the absolute abundance of each unique TCRbeta CDR3 rearrangement, sequence reads were collapsed and filtered. For each sample, productive Simpson clonality was calculated by taking the square root of Simpson's diversity index across productive rearrangements. As stored in TCRdb, this immuneACCESS dataset retains in-frame rearrangements with V and J assigned. A fraction of the clones does not appear; measured against another copy, unresolved V genes explain less than half of the discrepancy, and the remainder lacks a known reason. The DNA gave D and trimming, while V, J and clone size come from that table. The sample has around 480,000 clones on record, approximately 88% of them singletons. The biggest ten clones account for roughly 12% of the sample.

Inclusive of the bounding cysteine and phenylalanine, the CDR3 is 14 residues long. Just CDR3 DNA is preserved here, 42 bases in frame from base 1. V is cut back by 6 bases and J by 3 bases, with 8 bases in the junction unmatched. CDR1 and CDR2, per the germline V gene, are ENHRY and SYGVKD. The V and J genes are TRBV10-3 and TRBJ2-7; 7 of the junction bases match TRBD1. The clonotype originates from a woman in her 50s with COVID-19, enrolled during active disease. Sequenced material: peripheral blood. In nucleotide form, the sequence is TGTGCCATCAGCCCGGGACAGTCTAACTACGAGCAGTACTTC. It specifies CAISPGQSNYEQYF.